This TCR beta chain was sequenced during a study of control samples from healthy donors and cancer patients. With 4 bases clipped from V and 1 base from J, the junction kept 7 bases outside the gene matches. This CDR3 region has 16 residues. Germline V CDR1 and CDR2: LNHDA, SQIVND (reference sequence). The protocol was immunoSEQ multiplex PCR, while the TCRdb copy is restricted to in-frame clones and leaves out a portion. The data show 120,000 to 150,000 clones, 75% to 95% seen once. This TCR was recovered from a man under 40 in good health. This chain connects TRBV19 to TRBJ2-3; 8 nucleotides align to TRBD2. What was sequenced was blood. The CDR3 DNA sequence: TGTGCCAGTAGTACCCCCGGACTAGCAGGCACAGATACGCAGTATTTT. Its protein is CASSTPGLAGTDTQYF.